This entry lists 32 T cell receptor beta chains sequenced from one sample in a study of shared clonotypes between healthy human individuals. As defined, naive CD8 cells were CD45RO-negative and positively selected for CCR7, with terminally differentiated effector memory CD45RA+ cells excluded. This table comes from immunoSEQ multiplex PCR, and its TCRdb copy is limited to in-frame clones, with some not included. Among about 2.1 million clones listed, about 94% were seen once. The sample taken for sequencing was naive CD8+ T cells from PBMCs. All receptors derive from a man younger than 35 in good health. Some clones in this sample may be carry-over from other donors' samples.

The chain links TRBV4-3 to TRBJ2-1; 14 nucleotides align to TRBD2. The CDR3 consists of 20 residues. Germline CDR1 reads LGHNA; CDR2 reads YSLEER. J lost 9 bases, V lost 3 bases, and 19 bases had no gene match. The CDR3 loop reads CASSQDQGLAGVGSNSEQFF. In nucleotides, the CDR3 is TGCGCCAGCAGCCAGGATCAGGGACTAGCGGGAGTGGGGAGCAATAGTGAGCAGTTCTTC.

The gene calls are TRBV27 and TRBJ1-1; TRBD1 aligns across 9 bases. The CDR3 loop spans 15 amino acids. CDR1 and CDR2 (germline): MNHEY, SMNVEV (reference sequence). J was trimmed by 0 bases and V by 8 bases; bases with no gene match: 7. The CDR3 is CASVDRGTMNTEAFF. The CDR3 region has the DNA TGTGCCAGCGTGGACAGGGGTACCATGAACACTGAAGCTTTCTTT.

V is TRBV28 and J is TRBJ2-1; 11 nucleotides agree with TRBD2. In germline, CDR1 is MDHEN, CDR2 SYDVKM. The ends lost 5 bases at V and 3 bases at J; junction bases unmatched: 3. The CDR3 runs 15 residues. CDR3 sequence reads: CASSKLAGVYNEQFF. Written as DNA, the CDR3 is TGTGCCAGCAGTAAACTAGCGGGAGTCTACAATGAGCAGTTCTTC. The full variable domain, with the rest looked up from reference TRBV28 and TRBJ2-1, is DVKVTQSSRYLVKRTGEKVFLECVQDMDHENMFWYRQDPGLGLRLIYFSYDVKMKEKGDIPEGYSVSREKKERFSLILESASTNQTSMYLCASSKLAGVYNEQFFGPGTRLTVL.

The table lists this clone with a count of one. Here the CDR3 reads CASSHWGQTVNSPLHF. The CDR3 nucleotides read TGTGCCAGCAGTCATTGGGGGCAGACAGTTAATTCACCCCTCCACTTT. The V call is TRBV5-4, the J call TRBJ1-6; tentative D call: TRBD1 (6 bases). V was pared by 5 bases and J by 6 bases, with 18 bases between. CDR3 length: 16 residues. Germline values: CDR1 SGHNT, CDR2 YYREEE (reference sequence).

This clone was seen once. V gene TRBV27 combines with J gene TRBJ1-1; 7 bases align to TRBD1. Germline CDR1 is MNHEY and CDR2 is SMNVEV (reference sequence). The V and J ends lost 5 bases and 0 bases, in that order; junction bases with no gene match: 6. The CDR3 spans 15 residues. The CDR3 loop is CASSANRGMNTEAFF. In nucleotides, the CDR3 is TGTGCCAGCAGTGCAAACAGGGGCATGAACACTGAAGCTTTCTTT.

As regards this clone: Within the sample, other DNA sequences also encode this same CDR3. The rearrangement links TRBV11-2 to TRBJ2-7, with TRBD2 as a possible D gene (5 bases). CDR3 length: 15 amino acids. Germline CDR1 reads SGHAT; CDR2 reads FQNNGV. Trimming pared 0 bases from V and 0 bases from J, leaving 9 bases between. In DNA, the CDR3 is TGTGCCAGCAGCTTAGAGGTGGGGAGCTCCTACGAGCAGTACTTC. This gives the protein CASSLEVGSSYEQYF.

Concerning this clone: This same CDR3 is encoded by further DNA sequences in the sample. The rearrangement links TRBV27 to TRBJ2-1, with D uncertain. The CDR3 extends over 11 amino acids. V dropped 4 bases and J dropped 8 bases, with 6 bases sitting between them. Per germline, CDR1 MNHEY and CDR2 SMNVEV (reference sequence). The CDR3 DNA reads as TGTGCCAGCAGTTACTTCGATGAGCAGTTCTTC. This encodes CASSYFDEQFF.

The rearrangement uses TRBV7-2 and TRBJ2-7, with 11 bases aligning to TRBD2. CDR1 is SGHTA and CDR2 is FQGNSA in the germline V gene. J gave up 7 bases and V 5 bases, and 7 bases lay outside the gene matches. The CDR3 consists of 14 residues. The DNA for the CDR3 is TGTGCCAGCAGCCCCCTACTAGCGGGAGCTGAGCAGTACTTC. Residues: CASSPLLAGAEQYF.

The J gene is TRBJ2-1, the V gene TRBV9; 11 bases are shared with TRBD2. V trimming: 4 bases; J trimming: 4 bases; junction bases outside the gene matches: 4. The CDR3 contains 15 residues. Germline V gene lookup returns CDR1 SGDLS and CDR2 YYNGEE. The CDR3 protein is CASSQLAGEYNEQFF. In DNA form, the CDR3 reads TGTGCCAGCAGCCAACTAGCGGGAGAGTACAATGAGCAGTTCTTC. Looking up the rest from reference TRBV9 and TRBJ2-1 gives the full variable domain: DSGVTQTPKHLITATGQRVTLRCSPRSGDLSVYWYQQSLDQGLQFLIQYYNGEERAKGNILERFSAQQFPDLHSELNLSSLELGDSALYFCASSQLAGEYNEQFFGPGTRLTVL.

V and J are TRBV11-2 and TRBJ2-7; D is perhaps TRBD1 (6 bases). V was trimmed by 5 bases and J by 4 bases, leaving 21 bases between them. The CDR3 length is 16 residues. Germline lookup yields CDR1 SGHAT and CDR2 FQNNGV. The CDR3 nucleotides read TGTGCCAGCAGCCCACCAGGCACAGGGTCTATGTACGAGCAGTACTTC. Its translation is CASSPPGTGSMYEQYF.

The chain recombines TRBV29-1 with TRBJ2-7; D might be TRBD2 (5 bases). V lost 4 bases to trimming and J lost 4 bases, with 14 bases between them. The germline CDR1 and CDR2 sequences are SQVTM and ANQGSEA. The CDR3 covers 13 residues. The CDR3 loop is CSVVEGSRYEQYF. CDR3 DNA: TGCAGCGTTGTCGAGGGTTCTCGTTACGAGCAGTACTTC.

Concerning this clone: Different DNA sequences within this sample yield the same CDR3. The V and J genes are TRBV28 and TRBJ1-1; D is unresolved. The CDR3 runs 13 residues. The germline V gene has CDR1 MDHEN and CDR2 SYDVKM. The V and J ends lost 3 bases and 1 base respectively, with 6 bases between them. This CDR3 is CASSFKGNTEAFF. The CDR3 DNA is TGTGCCAGCAGTTTCAAGGGGAACACTGAAGCTTTCTTT.

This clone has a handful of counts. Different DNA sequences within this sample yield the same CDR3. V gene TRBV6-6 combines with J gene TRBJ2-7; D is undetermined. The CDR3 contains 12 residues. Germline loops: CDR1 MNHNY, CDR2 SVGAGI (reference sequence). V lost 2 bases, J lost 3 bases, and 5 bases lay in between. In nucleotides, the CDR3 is TGTGCCAGCAGTTACGGGGTCTACGAGCAGTACTTC. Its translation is CASSYGVYEQYF.

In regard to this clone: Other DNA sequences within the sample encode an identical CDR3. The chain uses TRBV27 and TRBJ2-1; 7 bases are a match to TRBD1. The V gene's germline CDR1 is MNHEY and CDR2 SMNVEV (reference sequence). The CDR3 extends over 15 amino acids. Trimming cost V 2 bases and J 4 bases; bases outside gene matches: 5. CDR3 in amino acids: CASSLRGGPYNEQFF. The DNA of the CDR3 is TGTGCCAGCAGTTTACGAGGGGGCCCATACAATGAGCAGTTCTTC.

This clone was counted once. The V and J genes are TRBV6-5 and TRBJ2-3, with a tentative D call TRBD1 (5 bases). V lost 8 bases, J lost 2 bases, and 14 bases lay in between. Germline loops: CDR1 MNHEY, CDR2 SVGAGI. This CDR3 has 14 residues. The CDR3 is CASSLARVTDTQYF. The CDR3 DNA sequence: TGTGCCAGCTCGCTTGCCAGGGTCACAGATACGCAGTATTTT.

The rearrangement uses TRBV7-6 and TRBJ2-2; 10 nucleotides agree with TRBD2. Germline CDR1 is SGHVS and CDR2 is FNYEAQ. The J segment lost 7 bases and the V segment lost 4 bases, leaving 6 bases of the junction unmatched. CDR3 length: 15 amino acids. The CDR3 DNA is TGTGCCAGCAGCTCGCGGACTAGCGGAGGCGGGGAGCTGTTTTTT. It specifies CASSSRTSGGGELFF. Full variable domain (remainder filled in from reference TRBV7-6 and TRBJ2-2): GAGVSQSPRYKVTKRGQDVALRCDPISGHVSLYWYRQALGQGPEFLTYFNYEAQQDKSGLPNDRFSAERPEGSISTLTIQRTEQRDSAMYRCASSSRTSGGGELFFGEGSRLTVL.

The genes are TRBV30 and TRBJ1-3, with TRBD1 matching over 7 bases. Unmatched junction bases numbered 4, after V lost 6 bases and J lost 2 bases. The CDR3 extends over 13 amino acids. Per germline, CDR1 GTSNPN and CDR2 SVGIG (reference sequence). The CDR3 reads CACTGDPGNTIYF. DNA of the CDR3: TGTGCCTGCACAGGGGACCCTGGAAACACCATATATTTT.

CDR3 nucleotide sequence: TGTGCCAGCAGCTTAACCCGAGGCAGCAGCGAGCAGTACTTC. Translating it yields CASSLTRGSSEQYF. The V and J genes are TRBV11-3 and TRBJ2-7; D is unclear. The CDR3 has 14 residues. Per germline, CDR1 SGHNT and CDR2 YENEEA. V lost 2 bases, J lost 6 bases, and 14 bases lay in between.

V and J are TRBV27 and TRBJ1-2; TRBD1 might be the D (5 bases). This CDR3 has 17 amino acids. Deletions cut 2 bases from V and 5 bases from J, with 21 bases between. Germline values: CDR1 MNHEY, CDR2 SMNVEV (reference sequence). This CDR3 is CASSLRQSFGLIYGYTF. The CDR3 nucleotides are TGTGCCAGCAGTTTAAGACAGTCTTTCGGACTAATTTATGGCTACACCTTC.

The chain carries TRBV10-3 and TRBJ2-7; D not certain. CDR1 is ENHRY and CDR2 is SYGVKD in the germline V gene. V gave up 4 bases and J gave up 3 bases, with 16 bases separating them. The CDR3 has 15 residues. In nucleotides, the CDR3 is TGTGCCATCAGTGTGAAGATAAGGGAAAGCTACGAGCAGTACTTC. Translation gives CAISVKIRESYEQYF.

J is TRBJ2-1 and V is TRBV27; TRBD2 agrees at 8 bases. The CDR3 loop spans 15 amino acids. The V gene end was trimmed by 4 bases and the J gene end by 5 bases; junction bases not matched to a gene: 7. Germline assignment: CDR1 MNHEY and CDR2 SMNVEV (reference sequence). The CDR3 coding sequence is TGTGCCAGCAGTTGGCCGGGAGGGCCTCACAATGAGCAGTTCTTC. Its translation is CASSWPGGPHNEQFF.

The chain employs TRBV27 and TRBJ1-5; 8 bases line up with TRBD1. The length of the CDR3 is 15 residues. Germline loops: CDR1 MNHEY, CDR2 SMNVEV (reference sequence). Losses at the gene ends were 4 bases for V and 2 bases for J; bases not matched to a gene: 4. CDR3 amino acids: CASSYGTGRNQPQHF. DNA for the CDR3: TGTGCCAGCAGTTACGGGACAGGCCGCAATCAGCCCCAGCATTTT.

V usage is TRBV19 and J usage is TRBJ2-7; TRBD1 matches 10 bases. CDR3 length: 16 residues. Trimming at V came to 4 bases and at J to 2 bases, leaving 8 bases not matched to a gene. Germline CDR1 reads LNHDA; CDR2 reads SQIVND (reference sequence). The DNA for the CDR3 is TGTGCCAGTAGTACTTTCGACAGGGGGCCCACCTACGAGCAGTACTTC. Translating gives CASSTFDRGPTYEQYF.

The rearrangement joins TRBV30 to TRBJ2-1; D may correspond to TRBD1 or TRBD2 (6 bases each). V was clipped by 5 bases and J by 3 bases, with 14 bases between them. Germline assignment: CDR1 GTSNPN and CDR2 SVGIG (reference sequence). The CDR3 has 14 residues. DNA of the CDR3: TGTGCCTGGTCCGGGGGCGGCTTCTACAATGAGCAGTTCTTC. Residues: CAWSGGGFYNEQFF. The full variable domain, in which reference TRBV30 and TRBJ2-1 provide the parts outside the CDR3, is SQTIHQWPATLVQPVGSPLSLECTVEGTSNPNLYWYRQAAGRGLQLLFYSVGIGQISSEVPQNLSASRPQDRQFILSSKKLLLSDSGFYLCAWSGGGFYNEQFFGPGTRLTVL.

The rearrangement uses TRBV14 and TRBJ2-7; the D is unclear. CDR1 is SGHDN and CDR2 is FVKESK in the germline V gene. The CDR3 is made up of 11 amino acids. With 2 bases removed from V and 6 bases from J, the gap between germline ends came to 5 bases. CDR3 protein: CASSQFTEQYF. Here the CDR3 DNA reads TGTGCCAGCAGCCAATTTACCGAGCAGTACTTC.

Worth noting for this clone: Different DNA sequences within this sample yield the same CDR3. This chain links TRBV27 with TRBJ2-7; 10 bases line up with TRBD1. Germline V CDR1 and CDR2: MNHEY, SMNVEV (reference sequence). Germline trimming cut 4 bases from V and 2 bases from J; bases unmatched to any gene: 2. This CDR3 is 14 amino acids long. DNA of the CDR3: TGTGCCAGCAGTTGGACAGGGGGGACCTACGAGCAGTACTTC. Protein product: CASSWTGGTYEQYF.

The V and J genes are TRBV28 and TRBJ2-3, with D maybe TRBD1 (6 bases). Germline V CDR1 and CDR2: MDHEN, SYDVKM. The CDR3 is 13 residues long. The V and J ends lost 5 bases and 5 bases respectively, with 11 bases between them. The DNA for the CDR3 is TGTGCCAGCAGTCCAGGGGACGGAGATACGCAGTATTTT. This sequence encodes CASSPGDGDTQYF.

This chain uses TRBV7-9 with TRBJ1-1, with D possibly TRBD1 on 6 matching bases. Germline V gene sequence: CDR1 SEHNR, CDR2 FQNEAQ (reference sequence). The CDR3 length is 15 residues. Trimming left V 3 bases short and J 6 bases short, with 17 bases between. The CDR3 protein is CASSLSGAAGAEAFF. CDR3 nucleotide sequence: TGTGCCAGCAGCTTGTCGGGGGCCGCGGGCGCTGAAGCTTTCTTT.

The chain's CDR3 is CASSESPPKNSNQPQHF. The CDR3 DNA reads TGTGCCAGCAGTGAATCCCCTCCTAAAAATAGCAATCAGCCCCAGCATTTT. This sequence joins TRBV25-1 and TRBJ1-5; D ambiguous. CDR3 length equals 17 residues. V was shortened by 1 base and J by 0 bases, with 13 bases between the two germline ends. Germline CDR1 MGHDK, CDR2 SYGVNS.

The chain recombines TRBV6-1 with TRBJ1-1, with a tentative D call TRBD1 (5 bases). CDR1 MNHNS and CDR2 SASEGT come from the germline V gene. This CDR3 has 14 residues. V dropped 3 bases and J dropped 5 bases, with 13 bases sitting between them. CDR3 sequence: CASSDLPGRTEAFF. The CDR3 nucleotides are TGTGCCAGCAGTGATTTGCCGGGGCGGACTGAAGCTTTCTTT.

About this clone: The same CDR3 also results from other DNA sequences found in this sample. The CDR3 DNA sequence: TGTGCCAGCAGCTTGGGCCTGAAAAACATTCAGTACTTC. Amino acid sequence: CASSLGLKNIQYF. V and J are TRBV5-6 and TRBJ2-4, with unresolved D. CDR1 is SGHDT, CDR2 YYEEEE, per germline. Trimming took off 0 bases at V and 4 bases at J, with 5 bases between the two ends. This CDR3 is built from 13 residues. Full variable domain (outside the CDR3, taken from reference TRBV5-6 and TRBJ2-4): DAGVTQSPTHLIKTRGQQVTLRCSPKSGHDTVSWYQQALGQGPQFIFQYYEEEERQRGNFPDRFSGHQFPNYSSELNVNALLLGDSALYLCASSLGLKNIQYFGAGTRLSVL.

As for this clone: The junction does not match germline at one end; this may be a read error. The DNA of the CDR3 is TGTGCCAGCAGCTTGAATACTAGGGACCGTGTCTGGGTCTTC. Translated: CASSLNTRDRVWVF. The rearrangement joins TRBV5-4 to TRBJ2-1, with D possibly being TRBD1 or TRBD2 (5 bases each). The CDR3 runs 14 residues. The germline V gene has CDR1 SGHNT and CDR2 YYREEE (reference sequence).